This T cell receptor beta chain emerged from a study of T cell clusters in autoimmune cytopenias. General study points: Active autoimmune hepatitis patients had around 3-fold fewer exclusive TRB clusters than healthy donors. TRB repertoire shifts in secondary cytopenia and chronic lymphocytic leukemia mostly reflected lymphoma, not autoimmunity.

TRB amplification used 250 ng of peripheral blood genomic DNA. Comment on this clonotype: Its antigen is currently unknown.

One tube held mixed TRB-A and TRB-B primer pools for touch-down PCR. TCRdb re-called the multiplex PCR reads and gives one entry per CDR3 protein, without DNA. Here the sample table reports about 5,000 distinct CDR3 sequences. Sequencing used peripheral blood. This TCR came from a human donor with an autoimmune cytopenia or autoimmune hepatitis (not recorded which).

The CDR3 loop is CASSEQGQEYEQYF. The gene calls are TRBV2 and TRBJ2-7; with no DNA, the TCRdb D assignment of TRBD1 cannot be verified. Germline CDR1 is SNHLY and CDR2 is FYNNEI. This CDR3 comprises 14 residues.